Each of the 7 T cell receptor beta chains below was sequenced from the same sample in a study of tumor-infiltrating lymphocytes in primary liver carcinoma. Co-extracting RNA and DNA was done with about 20-33 mg of unsorted bulk tissue as input. A constant-region primer primed TCR beta cDNA synthesis from 400 to 550 ng of total RNA. It was through three nested multiplex PCR rounds of slightly modified ARM-PCR that TCR beta libraries arose. Researchers ran the first two PCR rounds for ten to eleven cycles each with TRBV1-TRBV30 forward primers and a C-beta reverse primer. MiXCR, applied by TCRdb to the multiplex PCR reads, yields one record per CDR3 protein. The sample carries tens of thousands of distinct CDR3 sequences, around 70% recorded once. The sequencing sample was made of liver tumor tissue from sampling region 1. The sample's subset: tumor region T1, superior pole. The receptors here all came from a man aged 35 to 55 with primary liver carcinoma and hepatitis B virus infection.

About this clonotype: This CDR3 is missing its conserved last phenylalanine or tryptophan, likely due to a read error. Because the CDR3's place on the DNA is in doubt, the DNA is left out and the CDR3 is given as listed by TCRdb. This chain connects TRBV11-2 to TRBJ2-7; the table's TRBD1 call for D was not verified on the DNA. The germline gives CDR1 SGHAT, CDR2 FQNNGV. The CDR3 totals 12 residues, both ends included. CDR3 protein: CASSPRGRGQCL.

This clonotype was seen just once. A read error is likely, as this CDR3 ends without the conserved phenylalanine or tryptophan. The chain links TRBV11-2 to TRBJ2-1, with D perhaps matching TRBD1 or TRBD2 (5 bases each). This CDR3 contains 22 residues. Per the germline V gene, CDR1 is SGHAT and CDR2 is FQNNGV. CDR3 nucleotides: TGTGCCAGCAGCCTCTCCTACCGGGGTCCCGTGAAACAGGTTCCCTCCTACAATAAGCAGTTCTCC. Protein sequence: CASSLSYRGPVKQVPSYNKQFS.

This clonotype was seen at least ten times. The V and J genes are TRBV29-1 and TRBJ2-5, with 8 bases aligning to TRBD2. Germline lookup yields CDR1 SQVTM and CDR2 ANQGSEA. J gave up 5 bases and V 6 bases, and 11 bases lay outside the gene matches. CDR3 length equals 14 residues. The CDR3 here is CSVTPGGIRETQYF. CDR3 nucleotides: TGCAGCGTGACCCCGGGGGGGATTCGGGAGACCCAGTACTTC.

Many counts were recorded for this clonotype. The V gene is TRBV29-1, the J gene TRBJ1-4; the D is unclear. Germline values: CDR1 SQVTM, CDR2 ANQGSEA. Trimming took off 4 bases at V and 2 bases at J, with 11 bases between the two ends. There are 14 residues in the CDR3. The CDR3 loop reads CSVGVTSTNEKLFF. CDR3 sequence (DNA): TGCAGCGTTGGAGTGACCTCTACTAATGAAAAACTGTTTTTT.

The genes are TRBV10-3 and TRBJ1-5; no clear D gene. Trimming removed 6 bases from V and 3 bases from J, with 12 bases in between. CDR3 length: 14 residues. The V gene's germline CDR1 is ENHRY and CDR2 SYGVKD. Here the CDR3 DNA reads TGTGCCATCAGCGGGTCGCCGAACAATCAGCCCCAGCATTTT. Translating gives CAISGSPNNQPQHF.

Many counts were recorded for this clonotype. V gene TRBV10-3 combines with J gene TRBJ2-5; D tentatively fits TRBD1 or TRBD2 (5 bases each). The CDR3 is made up of 13 amino acids. Germline CDR1 reads ENHRY; CDR2 reads SYGVKD. V lost 3 bases and J 5 bases, leaving 10 bases between the germline ends. CDR3: CAISDEGRETQYF. Written as DNA, the CDR3 is TGTGCCATCAGTGACGAGGGGCGGGAGACCCAGTACTTC.

A remark on this clonotype: The junction does not match germline at one end; this may be a read error. This chain links TRBV6-6 with TRBJ1-1, with D maybe TRBD1 (6 bases). The CDR3 runs to 14 residues. The germline V gene encodes CDR1 MNHNY and CDR2 SVGAGI (reference sequence). The CDR3 spells CASSYPGANIEAFF. In DNA, the CDR3 is TGTGCCAGCAGTTACCCAGGGGCGAACATTGAAGCCTTCTTT.